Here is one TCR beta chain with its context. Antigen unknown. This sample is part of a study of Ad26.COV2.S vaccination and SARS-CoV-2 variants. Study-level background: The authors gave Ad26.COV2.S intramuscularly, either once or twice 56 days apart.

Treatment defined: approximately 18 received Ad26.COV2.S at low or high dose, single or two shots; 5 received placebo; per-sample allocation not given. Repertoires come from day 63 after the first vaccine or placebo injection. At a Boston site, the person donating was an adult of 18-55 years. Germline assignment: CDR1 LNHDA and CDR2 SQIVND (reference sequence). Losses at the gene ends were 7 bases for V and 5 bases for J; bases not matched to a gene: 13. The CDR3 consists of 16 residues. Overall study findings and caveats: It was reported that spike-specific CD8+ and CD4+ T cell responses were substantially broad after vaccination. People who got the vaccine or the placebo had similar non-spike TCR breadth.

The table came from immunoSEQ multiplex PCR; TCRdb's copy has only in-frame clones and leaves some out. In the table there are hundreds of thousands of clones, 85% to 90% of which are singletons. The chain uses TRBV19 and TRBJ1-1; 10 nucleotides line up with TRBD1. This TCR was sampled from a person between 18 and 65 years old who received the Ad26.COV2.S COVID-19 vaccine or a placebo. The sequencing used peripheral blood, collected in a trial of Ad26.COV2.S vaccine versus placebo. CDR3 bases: TGTGCCAGTATAACGGGACAGGGGCGACAGGAAACTGAAGCTTTCTTT. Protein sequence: CASITGQGRQETEAFF.